The 7 T cell receptor beta chains below were found in one sample sequenced in a study of long-term antiretroviral therapy in people with HIV. Version v3.0 of the immunoSEQ assay ran at survey level. Repertoires were generated with immunoSEQ multiplex PCR, while TCRdb's copy carries only in-frame clones and drops some. The repertoire holds about 38,000 clones, around 80% seen once, with roughly 5% in the top ten. This material consisted of unsorted PBMCs, taken 1.5 years after starting antiretroviral therapy. These receptor sequences come from a man younger than 30 with HIV.

This chain connects TRBV19 to TRBJ1-2; the D gene is possibly TRBD1 (5 bases). Germline values: CDR1 LNHDA, CDR2 SQIVND (reference sequence). There are 15 residues in the CDR3. The V gene lost 5 bases and the J gene lost 0 bases, with 13 bases spanning the gap. CDR3 nucleotide sequence: TGTGCCAGTAGTCCCGGACACGAGGCTAACTATGGCTACACCTTC. It is translated as CASSPGHEANYGYTF. The variable domain in full, with the rest retrieved from reference TRBV19 and TRBJ1-2, is DGGITQSPKYLFRKEGQNVTLSCEQNLNHDAMYWYRQDPGQGLRLIYYSQIVNDFQKGDIAEGYSVSREKKESFPLTVTSAQKNPTAFYLCASSPGHEANYGYTFGSGTRLTVV.

This chain uses TRBV27 with TRBJ1-1; D is possibly TRBD1 (6 bases). Germline loops: CDR1 MNHEY, CDR2 SMNVEV (reference sequence). This CDR3 has 13 residues. Trimming removed 5 bases at V and 6 bases at J, with 13 bases between. This CDR3 is CASSRMGGPEAFF. CDR3 DNA sequence: TGTGCCAGCAGTCGTATGGGGGGGCCTGAAGCTTTCTTT.

This chain uses TRBV7-9 with TRBJ2-1; 8 nucleotides align to TRBD2. The CDR3 contains 15 residues. Germline values: CDR1 SEHNR, CDR2 FQNEAQ (reference sequence). Trimming at V came to 1 base and at J to 5 bases, leaving 4 bases not matched to a gene. This CDR3 reads CASSLGELADNEQFF. The CDR3, as DNA: TGTGCCAGCAGCTTAGGGGAACTAGCGGACAATGAGCAGTTCTTC.

The genes are TRBV10-2 and TRBJ2-3; maybe TRBD1 (6 bases). The CDR3 is 17 residues long. V lost 2 bases and J 3 bases, leaving 18 bases between the germline ends. Germline V lookup: CDR1 WSHSY, CDR2 SAAADI. The CDR3 sequence is CASSEGKGDRPTDTQYF. The CDR3 DNA reads as TGCGCCAGCAGTGAGGGTAAGGGTGACAGGCCTACAGATACGCAGTATTTT.

The J gene is TRBJ2-7, the V gene TRBV5-6; 8 bases are a match to TRBD2. CDR3 length: 14 residues. Germline trimming cut 0 bases from V and 7 bases from J; bases unmatched to any gene: 6. Germline V gives CDR1 SGHDT, CDR2 YYEEEE. CDR3: CASSLAGRAGEQYF. CDR3 sequence (DNA): TGTGCCAGCAGCTTGGCCGGGAGGGCCGGGGAGCAGTACTTC. The variable domain in full, with the rest retrieved from reference TRBV5-6 and TRBJ2-7, is DAGVTQSPTHLIKTRGQQVTLRCSPKSGHDTVSWYQQALGQGPQFIFQYYEEEERQRGNFPDRFSGHQFPNYSSELNVNALLLGDSALYLCASSLAGRAGEQYFGPGTRLTVT.

V usage is TRBV11-3 and J usage is TRBJ2-3, with TRBD2 matching over 11 bases. V lost 4 bases and J lost 1; bases outside the gene matches: 10. CDR3 length: 18 amino acids. CDR1 SGHNT and CDR2 YENEEA come from the germline V gene. Written as DNA, the CDR3 is TGTGCCAGCAGCTCTGGGACTAGCGGAACCTTTGGCACAGATACGCAGTATTTT. Protein: CASSSGTSGTFGTDTQYF.

The CDR3 here is CAISDEAGNQPQHF. CDR3 DNA: TGTGCCATCAGTGATGAGGCAGGGAATCAGCCCCAGCATTTT. The gene calls are TRBV10-3 and TRBJ1-5, with D perhaps matching TRBD1 (5 bases). CDR1 is ENHRY, CDR2 SYGVKD, per germline. The length of the CDR3 is 14 residues. Trimming stripped 3 bases from V and 4 bases from J, with 10 bases between.